The TCR beta chain under discussion was sequenced for a study of cytomegalovirus exposure and HLA in healthy donors listed by TCRdb under 2017. As for the study more broadly: According to a later analysis, one platform produced both the roughly 130 validation repertoires and the roughly 650 repertoires of the first cohort. To predict cytomegalovirus infection status, the study brought together high-throughput TCR immunosequencing, statistical association of individual TCRs with disease status, and machine learning. A separate validation cohort of approximately 130 different subjects was used in addition to the approximately 700-subject first cohort. The study was designed to test whether signatures of past pathogen exposure could be identified by cataloging public T cell receptors.

Overall study outcomes, separate from this receptor: Cytomegalovirus status was reported to be diagnosed by the classifier with high specificity and sensitivity in both the original and validation cohorts. The study gave a list of 150 to 200 TCR beta chains associated with cytomegalovirus. Three of the identified cytomegalovirus-associated TCR beta chains were confirmed in vitro to be specific for cytomegalovirus antigens. Across donors, most TCR sequences were observed very rarely, whereas some public TCRs were present in many individuals. A later analysis had no HLA typing for the validation cohort, so co-occurrence there was scored across all 110 or so repertoires. In a later analysis, TCRs clustered in the first cohort were found to also tend to co-occur in the roughly 120 validation repertoires, with over 90% of cluster scores above 0. According to the authors, the approach could potentially be generalized to other disease states and immunological phenotypes.

Reading the germline V gene (reference sequence) gives CDR1 SGHKS and CDR2 YYEKEE. The CDR3 has 14 amino acids, counting the end cysteine and phenylalanine. The CDR3 DNA has 42 bases and is translated from base 1. The germline ends are 6 bases apart after V is trimmed by 0 bases and J by 0 bases. The library was prepared using the immunoSEQ multiplex PCR assay. Turning to the authors' computational methods: A statistical classification framework was developed to diagnose cytomegalovirus status using the catalog of TCR beta chain sequences. Here the immuneACCESS table is served through TCRdb, limited to in-frame sequences with V and J called. Missing clones are a known gap in these copies; in checked studies unresolved V genes cover under half, and the rest lacks a known reason. Clone size and V and J calls were adopted from that table, with D and trimming inferred from the DNA. Present in this sample are tens of thousands of clones, roughly 96% of which were seen just once. In total, the top ten clones hold less than 0.8% of the sample.

On this clone: It lacks a known antigen. No quality values exist for individual bases; no much larger clone is one base distant.

The donors were included in the validation cohort of 120 subjects, a group kept apart from the roughly 730-subject first cohort. The source is a man aged 18 to 30 in good health and CMV-seronegative. Sequencing was carried out using PBMCs. Here the chain combines TRBV5-5 and TRBJ1-1; there is no confident call for the D gene. The encoded CDR3 is CASSLVQLNTEAFF. The nucleotide sequence is TGTGCCAGCAGCTTGGTACAGTTGAACACTGAAGCTTTCTTT.